A selection of T cell receptor beta chains follows, all from one sample in a study of blood T cells in healthy people across ages. From the 5' RACE reads, TCRdb called clonotypes with MiXCR, one entry per CDR3 protein. The table includes some 1,500,000 distinct CDR3 sequences, 35% to 45% detected once. The sequencing input was blood. These receptors were taken from a young woman in good health. The CDR3 runs from the conserved cysteine through the conserved F or W. The D gene is left open where the match is weak. Not all rows give a size; the values are once, few, many and, for expanded clones, a class.

v_call	clone_size	j_call	d_call	cdr3_nt	cdr3_aa
TRBV6-2/TRBV6-3	-	TRBJ2-1	TRBD1	TGTGCCAGCAGTCCTACAGGGGCAATCTACAATGAGCAGTTCTTT	CASSPTGAIYNEQFF
TRBV7-9	-	TRBJ2-1	-	TGTGCCAGCAGCTTATTAGGTAACTCCTACAATGAGCAGTTCTTC	CASSLLGNSYNEQFF
TRBV20-1	-	TRBJ1-2	-	TGCAGTGCTGATCTCGATGGCTACACCTTC	CSADLDGYTF
TRBV28	-	TRBJ2-5	TRBD1	TGTGCCAGTAACAGGGGGGCCCCACTAGCTCAAGAGACCCAGTACTTC	CASNRGAPLAQETQYF
TRBV12-3/TRBV12-4	-	TRBJ1-1	TRBD1	TGTGCCAGCAGGCGAACTGGGACAGGGGGTAAACCCACTGAAGCTTTCTTT	CASRRTGTGGKPTEAFF
TRBV4-3	-	TRBJ1-3	-	TGCGCCAGCAGCCTTTCCCGGGACGCACAAAACACCATATATTTT	CASSLSRDAQNTIYF
TRBV4-1	-	TRBJ1-2	-	TGCGCCAGCAGCCTTGGACAAACCCGCAACTATGGCTACACCTTC	CASSLGQTRNYGYTF
TRBV7-2	few	TRBJ2-1	TRBD2	TGTGCCAGCAGCTTAGCCCATCTATTGAGGAGCGGGGGTACCTACAATGAGCAGTTCTTC	CASSLAHLLRSGGTYNEQFF
TRBV7-3	few	TRBJ2-5	-	TGTGCCAGCAGCTTAACCGAGAAGGGGGAATCAGAGACCCAGTACTTC	CASSLTEKGESETQYF
TRBV12-3/TRBV12-4	-	TRBJ2-3	-	TGTGCCAGCAAATATACAGATACGCAGTATTTT	CASKYTDTQYF
TRBV27	few	TRBJ2-7	TRBD2	TGTGCCAGCGCTAGCGGGAGTCGGTACGAGCAGTACTTC	CASASGSRYEQYF
TRBV4-3	-	TRBJ2-7	TRBD2	TGCGCCAGCAGCCATGCTCTAGCGGGGGTTGGCGATGAGCAGTACTTC	CASSHALAGVGDEQYF
TRBV11-2	-	TRBJ2-5	TRBD2	TGTGCCAGCAGCTCAACCGGGACTAGGGTAGAGACCCAGTACTTC	CASSSTGTRVETQYF
TRBV6-2/TRBV6-3	-	TRBJ2-1	TRBD2	TGTGCCGCGGGACTAGCACCCCTCTACAATGAGCAGTTCTTC	CAAGLAPLYNEQFF
TRBV12-3/TRBV12-4	few	TRBJ1-5	-	TGTGCCAGCAGTTTAGTTTGGGTGAATCAGCCCCAGCATTTT	CASSLVWVNQPQHF
TRBV29-1	few	TRBJ2-3	TRBD1	TGCAGCGCCCAACAGGGGACCTTCACAGATACGCAGTATTTT	CSAQQGTFTDTQYF
TRBV6-2/TRBV6-3	-	TRBJ1-1	-	TGTGCCAGCAGTTACCTCCCAACGATGGCTTTCTTT	CASSYLPTMAFF
TRBV10-3	-	TRBJ1-2	-	TGTGCCATCAGCGACAGCCATGGCTACACCTTC	CAISDSHGYTF
TRBV12-3/TRBV12-4	many	TRBJ2-7	-	TGTGCCAGCAGTTTGGGGCAGGTCTACGAGCAGTACTTC	CASSLGQVYEQYF
TRBV7-2	few	TRBJ1-1	-	TGTGCCAGCAGCTTAGCGACGGGACTGGTGAACACTGAAGCTTTCTTT	CASSLATGLVNTEAFF
TRBV12-5	-	TRBJ2-1	TRBD1	TGTGCTAGTGTCCCAGGGGGCATCTCCTACAATGAGCAGTTCTTC	CASVPGGISYNEQFF
TRBV20-1	-	TRBJ2-1	TRBD1	TGCAGTGCTTCTACACTACAGGGGGCGGACCACAATGAGCAGTTCTTC	CSASTLQGADHNEQFF
TRBV7-9	-	TRBJ1-1	-	TGTGCCAGCAGCTTAGCGGTGGAGGGTGAAGCTTTCTTT	CASSLAVEGEAFF
TRBV7-2	few	TRBJ2-7	TRBD1	TGTGCCAGCAGCGGACCGGGACAGGGGGCATACGAGCAGTACTTC	CASSGPGQGAYEQYF
TRBV6-2/TRBV6-3	-	TRBJ1-2	-	TGTGCCAGCACCCCCCAGACACGGCGCTATGGCTACACCTTC	CASTPQTRRYGYTF
TRBV15	-	TRBJ2-1	-	TGTGCCACCAGCAGAGATAACGGGGGTGAGCAGTTCTTC	CATSRDNGGEQFF
TRBV29-1	many	TRBJ2-3	-	TGCAGCGTGAGGGGCCTCACAGATACGCAGTATTTT	CSVRGLTDTQYF
TRBV12-3/TRBV12-4	-	TRBJ2-7	-	TGTGCCAGCACCCAGGGCCATCGCATGTCCTGCGAGCAGTACTTC	CASTQGHRMSCEQYF
TRBV11-2	-	TRBJ2-7	TRBD2	TGTGCCAGCAGCTTAGATTACAGGACTAGCGGCAACTACGAGCAGTACTTC	CASSLDYRTSGNYEQYF
TRBV7-2	few	TRBJ2-7	-	TGTGCCAGCAGCTTAGCACTTTCCGACGAGCAGTACTTC	CASSLALSDEQYF
TRBV10-3	few	TRBJ1-2	-	TGTGCCATCAGGAGGACAGAACAATATGGCTACACCTTC	CAIRRTEQYGYTF
TRBV12-3/TRBV12-4	-	TRBJ2-3	-	TGTGCCAGCAGTTATGCCGATCAGCAGTATTTT	CASSYADQQYF
TRBV7-9	-	TRBJ1-1	-	TGTGCCAGCAGCCAAAGACACTCCGAAGCTTTCTTT	CASSQRHSEAFF
TRBV7-9	once	TRBJ2-3	-	TGTGCCAACAGCCCGACACAGGTGGCCCAAGATACGCAGTATTTT	CANSPTQVAQDTQYF
TRBV2	-	TRBJ2-1	TRBD1	TGTGCCAGCAGCCCGGACAGGGGGTCCTACGGTGAGCAGTTCTTC	CASSPDRGSYGEQFF
TRBV20-1	-	TRBJ1-2	TRBD1	TGCAGTGCTAGAGAGGGGACAGGGGGCCCCGTTAACTATGGCTACACCTTC	CSAREGTGGPVNYGYTF
TRBV20-1	once	TRBJ2-1	TRBD1	TGCAGTGCAACCTCAGGGGGCAGGTCCCACAATGAGCAGTTCTTC	CSATSGGRSHNEQFF
TRBV3-1	-	TRBJ1-1	TRBD1	TGTGCCAGCAGCCAAGGTTGGGACAGGGGGACTGAAGCTTTCTTT	CASSQGWDRGTEAFF
TRBV21-1	few	TRBJ1-5	-	TGTGCCAGCAGCAAAAGGGGTCACGGGGCGAGCAATCAGCCCCAGCATTTT	CASSKRGHGASNQPQHF